This entry describes one T cell receptor beta chain. Its specificity is not known. V was shortened by 0 bases and J by 2 bases, with 8 bases between the two germline ends. CDR1 SGHNT and CDR2 YYREEE come from the germline V gene (reference sequence). The CDR3 runs to 15 residues. The entry originates in a study of cytomegalovirus exposure and HLA in healthy donors. Notes on the study in general: Indistinguishable V segments such as TRBV6-2 and TRBV6-3 were excluded. It emerged from a later analysis that several of the most significant clusters appeared to be linked to common viral pathogens. With DRB1 most and HLA-C fewest, TCR association rates differed between HLA loci in a later analysis.

Use of 60 Vbeta and 13 Jbeta primers characterized the PCR. TCRdb's table, derived via immunoSEQ multiplex PCR, lists solely in-frame clones and lacks some. This sample contains over 100,000 clones. This TCR was recovered from a man aged 40-49 years in good health and CMV-seropositive. Sequencing was performed on PBMCs. The rearrangement joins TRBV5-4 to TRBJ2-2; D is undetermined. CDR3 coding DNA: TGTGCCAGCAGCTTGGACCTTACAAACACCGGGGAGCTGTTTTTT. Its translation: CASSLDLTNTGELFF.